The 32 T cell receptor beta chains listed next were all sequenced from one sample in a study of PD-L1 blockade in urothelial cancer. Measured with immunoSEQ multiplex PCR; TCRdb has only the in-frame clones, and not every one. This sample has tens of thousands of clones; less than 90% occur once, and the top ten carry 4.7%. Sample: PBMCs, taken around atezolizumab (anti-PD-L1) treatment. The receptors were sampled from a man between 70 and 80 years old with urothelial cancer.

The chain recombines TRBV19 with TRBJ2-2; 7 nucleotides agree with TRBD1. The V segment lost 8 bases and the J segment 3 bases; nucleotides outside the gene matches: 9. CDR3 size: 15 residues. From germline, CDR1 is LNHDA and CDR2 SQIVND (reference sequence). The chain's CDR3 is CASSGGRGYTGELFF. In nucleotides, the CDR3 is TGTGCCAGTTCAGGGGGTCGAGGGTACACCGGGGAGCTGTTTTTT.

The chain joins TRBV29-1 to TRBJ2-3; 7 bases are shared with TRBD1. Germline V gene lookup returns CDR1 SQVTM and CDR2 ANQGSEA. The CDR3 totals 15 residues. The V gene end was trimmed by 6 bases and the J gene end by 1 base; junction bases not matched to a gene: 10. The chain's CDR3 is CSVSGTEEGTDTQYF. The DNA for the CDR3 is TGCAGCGTGTCCGGGACAGAAGAGGGCACAGATACGCAGTATTTT.

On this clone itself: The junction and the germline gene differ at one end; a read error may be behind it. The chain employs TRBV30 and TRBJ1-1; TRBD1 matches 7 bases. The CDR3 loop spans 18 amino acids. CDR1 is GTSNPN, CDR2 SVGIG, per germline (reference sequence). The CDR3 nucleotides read TGTGCCCGGAGTTGGGACAGTAAGGTAGGGCTGGGTCAAGCTGAAGCTTTCTTT. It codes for CARSWDSKVGLGQAEAFF.

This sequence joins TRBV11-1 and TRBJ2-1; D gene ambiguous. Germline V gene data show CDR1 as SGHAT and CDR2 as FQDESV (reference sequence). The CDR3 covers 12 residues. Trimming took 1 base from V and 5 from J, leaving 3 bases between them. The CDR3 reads CASSLGDNEQFF. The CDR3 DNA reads TGTGCCAGCAGCTTAGGAGACAATGAGCAGTTCTTC.

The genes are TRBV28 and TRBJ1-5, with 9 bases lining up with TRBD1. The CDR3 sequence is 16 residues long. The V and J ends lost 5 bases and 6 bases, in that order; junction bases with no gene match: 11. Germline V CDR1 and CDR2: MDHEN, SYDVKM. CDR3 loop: CASSERDREVGQPQHF. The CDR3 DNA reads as TGTGCCAGCAGTGAAAGGGACAGGGAGGTCGGTCAGCCCCAGCATTTT.

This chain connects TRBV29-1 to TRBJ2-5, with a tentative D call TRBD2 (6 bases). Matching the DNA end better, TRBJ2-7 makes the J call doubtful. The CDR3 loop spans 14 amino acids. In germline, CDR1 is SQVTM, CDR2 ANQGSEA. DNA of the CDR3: TGCAGCGTCGTAAATCCGACTAGCTCCTACGAGCAGTACTTC. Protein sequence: CSVVNPTSSYEQYF.

CDR3 in amino acids: CASSHDTGTGVTGELFF. CDR3 bases: TGTGCCAGCAGCCACGACACCGGGACAGGGGTCACCGGGGAGCTGTTTTTT. The J gene is TRBJ2-2, the V gene TRBV5-6; 10 bases agree with TRBD1. The CDR3 totals 17 residues. With V trimmed by 4 bases and J by 4 bases, 10 bases remained unmatched. The germline V gene has CDR1 SGHDT and CDR2 YYEEEE.

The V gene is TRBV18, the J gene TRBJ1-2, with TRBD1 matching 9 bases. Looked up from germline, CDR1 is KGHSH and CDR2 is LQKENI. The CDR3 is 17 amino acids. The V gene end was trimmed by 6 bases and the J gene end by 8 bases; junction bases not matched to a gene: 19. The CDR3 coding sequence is TGTGCCAGCTCCGCACTTGAACCTCCGGGACAGGGTTACGGCTACACCTTC. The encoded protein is CASSALEPPGQGYGYTF.

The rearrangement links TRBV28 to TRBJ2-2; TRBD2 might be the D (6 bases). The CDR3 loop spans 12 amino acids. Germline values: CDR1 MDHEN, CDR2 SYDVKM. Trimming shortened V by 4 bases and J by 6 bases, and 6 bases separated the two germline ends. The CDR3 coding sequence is TGTGCCAGCAGTTCGGGAGCCGGGGAGCTGTTTTTT. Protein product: CASSSGAGELFF.

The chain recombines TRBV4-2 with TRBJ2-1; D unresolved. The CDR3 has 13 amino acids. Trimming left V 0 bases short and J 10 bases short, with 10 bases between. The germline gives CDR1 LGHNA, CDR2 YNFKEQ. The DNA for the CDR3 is TGTGCCAGCAGCCAAGATCTAGGTGCCGAGCAGTTCTTC. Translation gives CASSQDLGAEQFF.

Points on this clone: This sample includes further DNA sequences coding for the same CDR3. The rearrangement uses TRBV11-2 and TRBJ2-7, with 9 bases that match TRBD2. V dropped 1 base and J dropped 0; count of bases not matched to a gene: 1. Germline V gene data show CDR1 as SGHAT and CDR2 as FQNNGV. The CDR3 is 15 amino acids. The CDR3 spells CASSLGGLASYEQYF. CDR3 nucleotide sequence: TGTGCCAGCAGCTTAGGGGGACTAGCCTCCTACGAGCAGTACTTC. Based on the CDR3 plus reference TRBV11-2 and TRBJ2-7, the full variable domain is EAGVAQSPRYKIIEKRQSVAFWCNPISGHATLYWYQQILGQGPKLLIQFQNNGVVDDSQLPKDRFSAERLKGVDSTLKIQPAKLEDSAVYLCASSLGGLASYEQYFGPGTRLTVT.

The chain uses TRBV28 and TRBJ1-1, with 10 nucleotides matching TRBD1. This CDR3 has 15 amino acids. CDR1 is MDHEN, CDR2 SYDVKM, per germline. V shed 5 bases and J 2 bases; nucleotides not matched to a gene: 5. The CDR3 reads CASSVRDRGNTEAFF. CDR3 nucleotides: TGTGCCAGCAGTGTCCGGGACAGGGGCAACACTGAAGCTTTCTTT.

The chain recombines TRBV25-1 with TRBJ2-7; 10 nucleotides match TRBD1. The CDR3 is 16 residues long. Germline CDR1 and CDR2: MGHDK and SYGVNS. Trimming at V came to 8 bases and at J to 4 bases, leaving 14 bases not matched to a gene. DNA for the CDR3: TGTGCCAGCGTACTGGTCGCCGACAGGGGGCAATACGAGCAGTACTTC. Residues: CASVLVADRGQYEQYF.

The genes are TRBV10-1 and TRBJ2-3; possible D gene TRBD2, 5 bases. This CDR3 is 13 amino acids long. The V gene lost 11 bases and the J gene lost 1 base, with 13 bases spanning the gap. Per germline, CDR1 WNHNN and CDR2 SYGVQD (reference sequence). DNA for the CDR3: TGCGCCTATATAGCGAGAGGCACAGATACGCAGTATTTT. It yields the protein CAYIARGTDTQYF.

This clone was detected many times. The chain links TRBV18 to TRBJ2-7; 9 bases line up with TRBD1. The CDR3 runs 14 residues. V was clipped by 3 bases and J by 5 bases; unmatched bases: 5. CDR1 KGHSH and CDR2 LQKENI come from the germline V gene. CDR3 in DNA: TGTGCCAGCTCACCTCCGGACAGGGGCAACGAGCAGTACTTC. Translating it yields CASSPPDRGNEQYF.

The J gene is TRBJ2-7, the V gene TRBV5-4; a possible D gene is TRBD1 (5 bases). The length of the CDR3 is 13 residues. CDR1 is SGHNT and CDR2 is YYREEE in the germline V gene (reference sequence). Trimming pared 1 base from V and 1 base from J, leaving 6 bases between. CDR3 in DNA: TGTGCCAGCAGCTTGCAGGGTTCCTACGAGCAGTACTTC. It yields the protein CASSLQGSYEQYF.

The DNA for the CDR3 is TGTGCCAGCAGTTCGTGGGCGGGCTATGGCTACACCTTC. The encoded protein is CASSSWAGYGYTF. The chain combines TRBV6-5 with TRBJ1-2; D remains unclear. The V and J ends lost 4 bases and 4 bases respectively, with 10 bases between them. Germline V CDR1 and CDR2: MNHEY, SVGAGI. The CDR3 totals 13 residues.

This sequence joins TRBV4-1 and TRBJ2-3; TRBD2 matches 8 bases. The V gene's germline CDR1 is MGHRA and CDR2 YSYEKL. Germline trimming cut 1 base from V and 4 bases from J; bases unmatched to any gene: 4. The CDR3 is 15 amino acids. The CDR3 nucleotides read TGCGCCAGCAGCCAAGGGCCAGCGGGAGCAGATACGCAGTATTTT. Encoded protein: CASSQGPAGADTQYF.

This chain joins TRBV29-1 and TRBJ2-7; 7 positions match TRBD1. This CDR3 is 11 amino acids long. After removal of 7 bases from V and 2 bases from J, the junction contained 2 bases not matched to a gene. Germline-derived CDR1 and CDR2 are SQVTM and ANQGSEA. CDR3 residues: CSAGQAYEQYF. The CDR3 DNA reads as TGCAGCGCCGGACAGGCCTACGAGCAGTACTTC.

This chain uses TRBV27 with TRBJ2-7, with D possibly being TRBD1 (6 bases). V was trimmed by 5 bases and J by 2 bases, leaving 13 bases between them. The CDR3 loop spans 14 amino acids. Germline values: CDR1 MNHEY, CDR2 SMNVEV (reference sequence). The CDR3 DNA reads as TGTGCCAGCAGTCCCATAGGACAGACCTACGAGCAGTACTTC. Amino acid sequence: CASSPIGQTYEQYF.

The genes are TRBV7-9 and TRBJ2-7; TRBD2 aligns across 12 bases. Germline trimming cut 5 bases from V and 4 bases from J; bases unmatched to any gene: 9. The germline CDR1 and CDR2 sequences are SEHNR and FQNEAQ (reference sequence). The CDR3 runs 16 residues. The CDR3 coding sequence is TGTGCCAGCAGCCCCAAACCGACTAGCGGGAGTTACGAGCAGTACTTC. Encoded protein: CASSPKPTSGSYEQYF.

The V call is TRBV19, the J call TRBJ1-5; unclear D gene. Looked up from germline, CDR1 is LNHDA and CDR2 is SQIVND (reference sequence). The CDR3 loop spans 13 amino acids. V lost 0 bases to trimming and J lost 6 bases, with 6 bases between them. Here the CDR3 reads CASSIERGQPQHF. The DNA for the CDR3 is TGTGCCAGTAGTATAGAACGAGGTCAGCCCCAGCATTTT.

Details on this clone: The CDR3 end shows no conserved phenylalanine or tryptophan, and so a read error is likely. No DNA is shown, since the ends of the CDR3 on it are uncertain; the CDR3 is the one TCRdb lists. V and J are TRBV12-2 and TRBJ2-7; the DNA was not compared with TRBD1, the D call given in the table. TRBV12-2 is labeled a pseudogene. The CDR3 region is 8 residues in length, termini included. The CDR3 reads CASRSPVI.

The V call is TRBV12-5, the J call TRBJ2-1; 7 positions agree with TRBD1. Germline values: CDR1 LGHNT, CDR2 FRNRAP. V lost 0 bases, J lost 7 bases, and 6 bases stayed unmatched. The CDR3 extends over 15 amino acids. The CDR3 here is CASGLVQGLGNEQFF. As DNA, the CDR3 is TGTGCTAGTGGTTTGGTACAGGGGTTGGGGAATGAGCAGTTCTTC. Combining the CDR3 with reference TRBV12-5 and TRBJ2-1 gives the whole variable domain DARVTQTPRHKVTEMGQEVTMRCQPILGHNTVFWYRQTMMQGLELLAYFRNRAPLDDSGMPKDRFSAEMPDATLATLKIQPSEPRDSAVYFCASGLVQGLGNEQFFGPGTRLTVL.

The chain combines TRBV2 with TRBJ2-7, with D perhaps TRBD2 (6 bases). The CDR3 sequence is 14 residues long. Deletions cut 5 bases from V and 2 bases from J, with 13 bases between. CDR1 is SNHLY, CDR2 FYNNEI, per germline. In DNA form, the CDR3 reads TGTGCCAGCAGTACCGGGACTCGCACCTACGAGCAGTACTTC. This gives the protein CASSTGTRTYEQYF.

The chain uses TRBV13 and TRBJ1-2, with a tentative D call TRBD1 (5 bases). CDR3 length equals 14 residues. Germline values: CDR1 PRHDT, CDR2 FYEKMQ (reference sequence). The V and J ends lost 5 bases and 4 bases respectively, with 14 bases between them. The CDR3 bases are TGTGCCAGCAGCGCCTCCGACGGGGGCTATGGCTACACCTTC. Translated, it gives CASSASDGGYGYTF.

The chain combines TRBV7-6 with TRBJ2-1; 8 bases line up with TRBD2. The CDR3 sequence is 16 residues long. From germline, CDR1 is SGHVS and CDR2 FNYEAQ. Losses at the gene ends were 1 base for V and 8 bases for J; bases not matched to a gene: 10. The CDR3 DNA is TGTGCCAGCAGCTTAGGTTCCAGCGGGAGTAGGGATGAGCAGTTCTTC. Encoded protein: CASSLGSSGSRDEQFF.

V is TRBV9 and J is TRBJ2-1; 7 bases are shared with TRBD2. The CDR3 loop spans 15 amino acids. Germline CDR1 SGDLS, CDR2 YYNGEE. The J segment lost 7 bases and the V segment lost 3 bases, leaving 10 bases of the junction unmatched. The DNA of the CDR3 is TGTGCCAGCAGCGGGGGGGGAGCGGGAAAGAATGAGCAGTTCTTC. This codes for CASSGGGAGKNEQFF.

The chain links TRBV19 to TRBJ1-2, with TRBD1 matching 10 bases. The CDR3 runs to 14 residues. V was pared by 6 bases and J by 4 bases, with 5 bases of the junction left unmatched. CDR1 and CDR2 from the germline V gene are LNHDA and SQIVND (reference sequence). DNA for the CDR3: TGTGCCAGTAGGTCGGACAGGGGGATCTATGGCTACACCTTC. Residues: CASRSDRGIYGYTF. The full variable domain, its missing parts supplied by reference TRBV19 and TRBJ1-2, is DGGITQSPKYLFRKEGQNVTLSCEQNLNHDAMYWYRQDPGQGLRLIYYSQIVNDFQKGDIAEGYSVSREKKESFPLTVTSAQKNPTAFYLCASRSDRGIYGYTFGSGTRLTVV.

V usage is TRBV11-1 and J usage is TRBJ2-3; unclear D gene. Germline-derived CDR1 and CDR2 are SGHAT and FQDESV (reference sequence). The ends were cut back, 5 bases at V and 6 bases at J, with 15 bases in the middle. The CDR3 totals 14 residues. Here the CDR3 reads CASSPTATSDTQYF. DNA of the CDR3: TGTGCCAGCAGCCCTACAGCCACCTCTGATACGCAGTATTTT.

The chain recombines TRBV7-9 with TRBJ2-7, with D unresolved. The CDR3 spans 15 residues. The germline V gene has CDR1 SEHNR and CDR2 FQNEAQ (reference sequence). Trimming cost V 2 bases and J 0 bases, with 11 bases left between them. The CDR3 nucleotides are TGTGCCAGCAGCTTAATCCACAGCAACTCCTACGAGCAGTACTTC. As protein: CASSLIHSNSYEQYF.

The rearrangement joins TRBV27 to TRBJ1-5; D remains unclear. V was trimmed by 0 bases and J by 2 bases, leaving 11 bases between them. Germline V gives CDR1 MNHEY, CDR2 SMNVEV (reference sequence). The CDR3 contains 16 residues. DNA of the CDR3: TGTGCCAGCAGTTTATCGGGCAAATTGGGCAATCAGCCCCAGCATTTT. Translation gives CASSLSGKLGNQPQHF.